The TCR beta chain described here comes from a study of CD8+CD57+ T cells in acquired aplastic anemia. Turning to the study itself: Across the sorted CD4+ and CD8+ cells, DNA amounts averaged about 3 ug. Healthy donor sequencing depth: around 9.9 million CD4+, under 12 million CD8+ reads. General study points: The study identified roughly 31 CD8+ CDR3 sequences shared by patients and controls. Controls did not differ significantly from patients in CD8+ Simpson's diversity.

The J segment lost 2 bases and the V segment lost 2 bases, leaving 11 bases of the junction unmatched. CDR1 and CDR2 from the germline V gene are ENHRY and SYGVKD. The CDR3 totals 17 residues. Profiles of TCR beta VDJ and CDR3 were generated from a genomic DNA template. TCRdb used MiXCR to reprocess the reads, holding one entry per CDR3 protein. The sample has 150,000 to 200,000 distinct CDR3 sequences, 40% to 55% seen once. A word on this clonotype: Its antigen is not known.

The TCR comes from a human donor in good health. Sequencing used sorted CD4+, CD8+, or CD8+CD57+ T cells (not recorded which) from PBMCs. The rearrangement links TRBV10-3 to TRBJ2-5; 7 positions match TRBD1. Here the CDR3 DNA reads TGTGCCATCAGTGAGACCTCCGGGACAGAGGTACAAGAGACCCAGTACTTC. This codes for CAISETSGTEVQETQYF.